This TCR beta chain was recorded in a study of OX40 agonist ivuxolimab in advanced cancers. As for the study in general: Eligibility admitted prior anti-PD-1, anti-PD-L1 or anti-CTLA-4 therapy; roughly 37% had some. Three patients had partial responses: one hepatocellular carcinoma, two cutaneous melanoma. Regarding the study as a whole: CD8+ T cells averaged more expanded clones than CD4+. The antigens recognized by the expanded peripheral T cells, that is their antigen specificity, were not determined.

The CDR3 has 17 amino acids. V lost 5 bases, J lost 5 bases, and 13 bases stayed unmatched. Per germline, CDR1 LNHDA and CDR2 SQIVND (reference sequence). A word on this clone: As yet, its antigen is unknown.

Generated by immunoSEQ multiplex PCR, the TCRdb table keeps only in-frame clones and is missing some. The profile shows about 48,000 clones, approximately 83% of them singletons. Sequences were derived from CD4+ or CD8+ T cells sorted from blood, sampled in a trial of the OX40 agonist ivuxolimab. The V and J genes are TRBV19 and TRBJ2-1; 9 positions match TRBD1. The TCR was taken from an adult with an advanced solid tumor such as melanoma, head and neck, liver or kidney cancer. The DNA for the CDR3 is TGTGCCAGTAGTTCCTTGGCCGGGACAGGGTGGAACAATGAGCAGTTCTTC. Translation gives CASSSLAGTGWNNEQFF.